Following are 21 T cell receptor beta chains from one sample sequenced in a study of cytomegalovirus exposure and HLA in healthy donors. Vbeta (60) and Jbeta (13) primers were used in the PCR. Produced via immunoSEQ multiplex PCR; TCRdb's table is partial and in-frame only. The data contain fewer than 200,000 clones, around nine tenths of them singletons. The source material was PBMCs. These receptors were obtained from a woman in her twenties or thirties in good health and CMV-seronegative.

The chain combines TRBV7-8 with TRBJ1-4, with D tentatively TRBD1 (5 bases). The germline V gene encodes CDR1 SGHVS and CDR2 FQNEAQ. Trimming stripped 0 bases from V and 3 bases from J, with 8 bases between. This CDR3 is 15 amino acids long. This chain's CDR3 is CASSLAPQANEKLFF. The CDR3 DNA follows: TGTGCCAGCAGCTTAGCGCCACAGGCTAATGAAAAACTGTTTTTT. Drawing the rest from reference TRBV7-8 and TRBJ1-4, the complete variable domain is GAGVSQSPRYKVAKRGQDVALRCDPISGHVSLFWYQQALGQGPEFLTYFQNEAQLDKSGLPSDRFFAERPEGSVSTLKIQRTQQEDSAVYLCASSLAPQANEKLFFGSGTQLSVL.

V and J are TRBV19 and TRBJ1-4; D may be TRBD1 (5 bases). Trimming took off 2 bases at V and 8 bases at J, with 18 bases between the two ends. The CDR3 contains 16 residues. The germline CDR1 and CDR2 sequences are LNHDA and SQIVND (reference sequence). CDR3 amino acids: CASSILNLGPGEKLFF. The DNA for the CDR3 is TGTGCCAGTAGTATATTGAACCTGGGGCCCGGGGAAAAACTGTTTTTT.

The rearrangement uses TRBV5-1 and TRBJ1-2; D may be TRBD1 (6 bases). Germline lookup yields CDR1 SGHRS and CDR2 YFSETQ. Trimming cost V 1 base and J 6 bases, with 22 bases left between them. The CDR3 loop spans 17 amino acids. In DNA form, the CDR3 reads TGCGCCAGCAGCTTGCCGCGAACCCCAGGGGTGGAGGATGGCTACACCTTC. This codes for CASSLPRTPGVEDGYTF.

The gene calls are TRBV5-1 and TRBJ2-3; perhaps TRBD2 as D (6 bases). Germline assignment: CDR1 SGHRS and CDR2 YFSETQ. V shed 0 bases and J shed 13 bases, with 18 bases lying between them. The CDR3 spans 14 residues. The CDR3 nucleotides read TGCGCCAGCAGCTTGGAGGAGGGGTTGGGTAGGAAGTATTTT. Its translation: CASSLEEGLGRKYF.

This sequence joins TRBV7-2 and TRBJ1-1; TRBD1 might be the D (6 bases). Germline loops: CDR1 SGHTA, CDR2 FQGNSA. The V end was cut by 0 bases, the J end by 0 bases, with 8 bases between. This CDR3 has 15 residues. The CDR3 bases are TGTGCCAGCAGCTTAGCGGGACAAATGAACACTGAAGCTTTCTTT. Amino acids: CASSLAGQMNTEAFF.

The J gene is TRBJ2-2, the V gene TRBV7-6, with TRBD1 as a possible D gene (6 bases). The CDR3 extends over 15 amino acids. Deletions cut 3 bases from V and 4 bases from J, with 12 bases between. Germline CDR1 reads SGHVS; CDR2 reads FNYEAQ. This CDR3 reads CASSFRDTGTGELFF. DNA of the CDR3: TGTGCCAGCAGCTTCCGGGACACTGGCACCGGGGAGCTGTTTTTT.

The V and J genes are TRBV27 and TRBJ2-1; D is perhaps TRBD1 (6 bases). CDR3 length: 15 amino acids. CDR1 MNHEY and CDR2 SMNVEV come from the germline V gene (reference sequence). V gave up 5 bases and J gave up 3 bases, with 14 bases separating them. CDR3: CASSRTGRNYNEQFF. In DNA form, the CDR3 reads TGTGCCAGCAGTCGTACAGGGAGAAACTACAATGAGCAGTTCTTC.

This clone came up once. V gene TRBV13 combines with J gene TRBJ1-3; D is unclear. The length of the CDR3 is 17 residues. Germline-derived CDR1 and CDR2 are PRHDT and FYEKMQ (reference sequence). V gave up 0 bases and J gave up 4 bases, with 16 bases separating them. As DNA, the CDR3 is TGTGCCAGCAGCTTAGGGCGGCGGATCGTTAGGGGAAACACCATATATTTT. As protein: CASSLGRRIVRGNTIYF.

DNA of the CDR3: TGTGCCAGTAGTATAGTCCAGGGGGAGCAGTTCTTC. This translates into CASSIVQGEQFF. V gene TRBV19 combines with J gene TRBJ2-1, with TRBD1 as a possible D gene (6 bases). Germline V gene lookup returns CDR1 LNHDA and CDR2 SQIVND (reference sequence). The CDR3 contains 12 residues. The germline V and J ends were trimmed by 1 base and 10 bases, with 8 bases remaining between them.

The chain carries TRBV4-1 and TRBJ1-1, with D unresolved. The CDR3 is made up of 12 amino acids. Germline V gene data show CDR1 as MGHRA and CDR2 as YSYEKL. V was trimmed by 2 bases and J by 2 bases, leaving 3 bases between them. The CDR3 sequence: CASSQYNTEAFF. CDR3 nucleotide sequence: TGCGCCAGCAGCCAATATAACACTGAAGCTTTCTTT.

This clone was detected only once. This chain joins TRBV4-3 and TRBJ2-3; possibly TRBD2 for D (6 bases). Trimming left V 5 bases short and J 0 bases short, with 12 bases between. The germline V gene encodes CDR1 LGHNA and CDR2 YSLEER. This CDR3 is built from 15 residues. The CDR3 DNA reads as TGCGCCAGCAGCAAGGGCGGGGCAAGCACAGATACGCAGTATTTT. Protein sequence: CASSKGGASTDTQYF.

This clone has only a few counts. This chain connects TRBV7-9 to TRBJ2-3, with 7 bases matching TRBD2. V lost 5 bases to trimming and J lost 0 bases; unmatched junction nucleotides: 11. The CDR3 runs 17 residues. From germline, CDR1 is SEHNR and CDR2 FQNEAQ (reference sequence). Here the CDR3 DNA reads TGTGCCAGCAGCCGGGCGCGGCTAGCGGCTAGCACAGATACGCAGTATTTT. It codes for CASSRARLAASTDTQYF.

The chain employs TRBV4-1 and TRBJ2-7, with D perhaps matching TRBD2 (5 bases). The CDR3 length is 15 residues. V was shortened by 0 bases and J by 2 bases, with 11 bases between the two germline ends. The germline V gene has CDR1 MGHRA and CDR2 YSYEKL. CDR3 sequence (DNA): TGCGCCAGCAGCCAAGACCGGGGTGGGCCCTACGAGCAGTACTTC. Translating it yields CASSQDRGGPYEQYF.

Worth noting for this clone: At one boundary the junction diverges from the germline segment, which might be a read error. This rearrangement joins TRBV27 to TRBJ2-7, with D perhaps TRBD1 (6 bases). This CDR3 has 15 amino acids. Germline assignment: CDR1 MNHEY and CDR2 SMNVEV (reference sequence). The CDR3 sequence is CASSGSRGGSSEQYF. CDR3 nucleotides: TGTGCCAGCAGTGGATCCAGGGGTGGGTCCTCCGAGCAGTACTTC.

This rearrangement joins TRBV28 to TRBJ2-7, with D tentatively TRBD2 (5 bases). This CDR3 region has 14 residues. CDR1 and CDR2 from the germline V gene are MDHEN and SYDVKM. The V gene lost 7 bases and the J gene lost 2 bases, with 15 bases spanning the gap. CDR3 nucleotide sequence: TGTGCCAGCAAGCGCTCGTACGGGACCTACGAGCAGTACTTC. Its translation is CASKRSYGTYEQYF.

This chain uses TRBV13 with TRBJ2-1; 7 bases align to TRBD2. The CDR3 has 14 amino acids. V gave up 4 bases and J gave up 7 bases; unmatched junction bases: 7. Germline V gene sequence: CDR1 PRHDT, CDR2 FYEKMQ (reference sequence). In nucleotides, the CDR3 is TGTGCCAGCAGCTCCCGGACTAGGAGGAATGAGCAGTTCTTC. Amino acid sequence: CASSSRTRRNEQFF.

The chain has TRBV29-1 and TRBJ1-2, with D perhaps TRBD1 (6 bases). The CDR3 runs to 12 residues. Germline values: CDR1 SQVTM, CDR2 ANQGSEA. Between the trimmed V and J ends, which lost 2 bases and 8 bases, there was a span of 12 bases. The DNA of the CDR3 is TGCAGCGTTGAAATAGCGGGGGGCGGCTACACCTTC. This sequence encodes CSVEIAGGGYTF.

The chain joins TRBV9 to TRBJ1-5, with 11 positions matching TRBD1. The V and J ends lost 4 bases and 6 bases, in that order; junction bases with no gene match: 6. The CDR3 length is 15 residues. Germline values: CDR1 SGDLS, CDR2 YYNGEE. CDR3 residues: CASSRTGGPTQPQHF. CDR3 coding DNA: TGTGCCAGCAGCCGGACAGGGGGCCCGACTCAGCCCCAGCATTTT.

This sequence joins TRBV27 and TRBJ2-7; TRBD1 matches at 7 bases. In germline, CDR1 is MNHEY, CDR2 SMNVEV (reference sequence). This CDR3 region has 14 residues. The trim removed 5 bases at V and 7 bases at J, leaving 11 bases unmatched. Here the CDR3 reads CASSLLRGLGEQYF. In DNA form, the CDR3 reads TGTGCCAGCAGTCTACTGAGGGGGCTGGGGGAGCAGTACTTC.

DNA for the CDR3: TGTGCCAGCAGCCAAGATAGGGGAAGCTCCTACAATGAGCAGTTCTTC. Its translation: CASSQDRGSSYNEQFF. V usage is TRBV14 and J usage is TRBJ2-1, with D perhaps TRBD1 (5 bases). The V gene lost 0 bases and the J gene lost 0 bases, with 9 bases spanning the gap. The CDR3 runs to 16 residues. Per germline, CDR1 SGHDN and CDR2 FVKESK.

The CDR3 DNA sequence: TGCGCCAGCAGCTTGGCTATAGGGGCCTCCGGCTACTTC. Amino acid sequence: CASSLAIGASGYF. V usage is TRBV5-1 and J usage is TRBJ2-7, with a tentative D call TRBD1 (5 bases). From germline, CDR1 is SGHRS and CDR2 YFSETQ. The CDR3 is 13 amino acids. Trimming stripped 0 bases from V and 13 bases from J, with 17 bases between.